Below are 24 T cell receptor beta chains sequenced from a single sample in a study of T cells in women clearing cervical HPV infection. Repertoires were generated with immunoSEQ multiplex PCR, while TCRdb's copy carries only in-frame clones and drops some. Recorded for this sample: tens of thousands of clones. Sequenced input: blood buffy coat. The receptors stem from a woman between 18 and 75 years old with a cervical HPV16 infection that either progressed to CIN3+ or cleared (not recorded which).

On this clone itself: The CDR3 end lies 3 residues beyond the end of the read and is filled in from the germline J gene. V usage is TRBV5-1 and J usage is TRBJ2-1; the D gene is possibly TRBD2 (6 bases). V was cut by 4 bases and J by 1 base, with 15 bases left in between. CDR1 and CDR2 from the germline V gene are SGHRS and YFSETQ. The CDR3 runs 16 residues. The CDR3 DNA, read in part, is TGCGCCAGCAGCCTAGCCCCGGGGGTATCCTACAATGAG. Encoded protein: CASSLAPGVSYNE. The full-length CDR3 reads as CASSLAPGVSYNEQFF.

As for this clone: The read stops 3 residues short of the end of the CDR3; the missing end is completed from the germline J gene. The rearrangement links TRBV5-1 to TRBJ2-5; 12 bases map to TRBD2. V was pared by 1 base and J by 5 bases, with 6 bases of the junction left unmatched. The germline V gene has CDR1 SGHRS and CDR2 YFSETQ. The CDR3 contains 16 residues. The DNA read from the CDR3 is TGCGCCAGCAGCTTGATACCTAGCGGGGGGGTGGAGACC. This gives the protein CASSLIPSGGVET. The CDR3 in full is CASSLIPSGGVETQYF.

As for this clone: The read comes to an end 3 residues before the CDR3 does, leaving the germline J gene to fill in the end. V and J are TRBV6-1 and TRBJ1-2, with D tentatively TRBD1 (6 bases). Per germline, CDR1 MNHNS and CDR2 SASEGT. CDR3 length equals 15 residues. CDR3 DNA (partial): TGTGCCAGCAGTGAAGCGGCGGGGGCCGCCTACGAC. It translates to CASSEAAGAAYD. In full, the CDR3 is CASSEAAGAAYDYTF.

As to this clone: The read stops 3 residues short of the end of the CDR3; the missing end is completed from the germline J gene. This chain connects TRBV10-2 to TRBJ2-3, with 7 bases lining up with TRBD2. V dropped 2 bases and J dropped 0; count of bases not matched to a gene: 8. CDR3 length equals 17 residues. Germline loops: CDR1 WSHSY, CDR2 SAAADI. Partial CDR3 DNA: TGCGCCAGCAGTGAGGGGGAAGCGGGGCCAAGCACAGATACG. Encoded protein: CASSEGEAGPSTDT. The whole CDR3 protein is CASSEGEAGPSTDTQYF.

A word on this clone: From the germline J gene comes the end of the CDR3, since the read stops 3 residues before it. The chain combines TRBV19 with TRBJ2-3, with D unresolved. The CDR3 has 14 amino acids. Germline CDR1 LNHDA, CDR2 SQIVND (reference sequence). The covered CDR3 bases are TGTGCCAGTAGTAGGGCAGCAAGCAATCAGCCG. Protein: CASSRAASNQP. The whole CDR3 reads CASSRAASNQPQYF.

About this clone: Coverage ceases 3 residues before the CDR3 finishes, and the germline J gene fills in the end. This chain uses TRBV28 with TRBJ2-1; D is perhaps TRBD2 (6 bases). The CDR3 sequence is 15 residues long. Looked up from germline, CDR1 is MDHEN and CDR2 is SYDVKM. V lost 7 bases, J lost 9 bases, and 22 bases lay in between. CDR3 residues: CASTQPARAAGEQFF. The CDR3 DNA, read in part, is TGTGCCAGCACCCAACCGGCCCGGGCAGCGGGTGAG.

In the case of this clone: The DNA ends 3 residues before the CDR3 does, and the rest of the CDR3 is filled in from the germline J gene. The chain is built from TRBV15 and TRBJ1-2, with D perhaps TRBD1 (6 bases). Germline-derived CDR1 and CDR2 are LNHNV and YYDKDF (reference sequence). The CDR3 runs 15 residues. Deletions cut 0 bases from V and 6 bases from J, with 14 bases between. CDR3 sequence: CATSRDLQGRHGYTF. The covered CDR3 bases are TGTGCCACCAGCAGAGATCTCCAGGGGAGGCATGGC. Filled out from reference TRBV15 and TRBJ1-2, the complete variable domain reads DAMVIQNPRYQVTQFGKPVTLSCSQTLNHNVMYWYQQKSSQAPKLLFHYYDKDFNNEADTPDNFQSRRPNTSFCFLDIRSPGLGDTAMYLCATSRDLQGRHGYTFGSGTRLTVV.

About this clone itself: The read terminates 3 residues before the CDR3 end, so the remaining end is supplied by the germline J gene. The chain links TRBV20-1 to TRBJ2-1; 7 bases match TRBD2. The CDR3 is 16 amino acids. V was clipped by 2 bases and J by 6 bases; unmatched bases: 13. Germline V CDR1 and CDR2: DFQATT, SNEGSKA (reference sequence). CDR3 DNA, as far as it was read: TGCAGTGCTAGAAGTGGTGCGCGGGGGTTGGGCAATGAG. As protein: CSARSGARGLGNE. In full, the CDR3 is CSARSGARGLGNEQFF.

The CDR3 bases that were read are TGCAGTGCTAGAGATGCCGGTAAAAGCACAGATACG. Protein product: CSARDAGKSTDT. The full CDR3 protein reads CSARDAGKSTDTQYF. The chain joins TRBV20-1 to TRBJ2-3; D not certain. Read sequence stops 3 residues before the CDR3 end, and the germline J gene provides the missing end. CDR3 length: 15 amino acids. The V gene's germline CDR1 is DFQATT and CDR2 SNEGSKA (reference sequence). V was cut by 0 bases and J by 0 bases, with 10 bases left in between.

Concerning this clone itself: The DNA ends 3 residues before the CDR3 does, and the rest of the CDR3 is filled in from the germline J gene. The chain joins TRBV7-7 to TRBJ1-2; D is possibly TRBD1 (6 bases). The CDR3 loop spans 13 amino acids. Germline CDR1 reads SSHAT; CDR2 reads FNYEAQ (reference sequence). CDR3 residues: CASSFGGADTYTF. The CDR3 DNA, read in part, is TGTGCCAGCAGCTTCGGGGGGGCAGATACC.

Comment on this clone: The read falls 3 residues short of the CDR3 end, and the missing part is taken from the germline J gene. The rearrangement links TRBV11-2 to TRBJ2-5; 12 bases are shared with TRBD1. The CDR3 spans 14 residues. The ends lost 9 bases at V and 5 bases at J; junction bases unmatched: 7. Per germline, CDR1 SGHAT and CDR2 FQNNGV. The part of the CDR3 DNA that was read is TGTGCCAGTCGCGGGGACAGGGGGCACGAGACC. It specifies CASRGDRGHET. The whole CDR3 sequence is CASRGDRGHETQYF. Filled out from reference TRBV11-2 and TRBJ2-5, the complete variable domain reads EAGVAQSPRYKIIEKRQSVAFWCNPISGHATLYWYQQILGQGPKLLIQFQNNGVVDDSQLPKDRFSAERLKGVDSTLKIQPAKLEDSAVYLCASRGDRGHETQYFGPGTRLLVL.

The CDR3 here is CASSPRGNTEAFF. The CDR3 bases that were read are TGTGCCAGCAGCCCTAGAGGGAACACTGAA. The chain employs TRBV11-2 and TRBJ1-1, with D hard to call. The DNA ends 3 residues before the CDR3 does, and the rest of the CDR3 is filled in from the germline J gene. Germline values: CDR1 SGHAT, CDR2 FQNNGV. The length of the CDR3 is 13 residues. With 5 bases removed from V and 1 base from J, the gap between germline ends came to 8 bases.

CDR3 protein: CASKLRTGTNTGELFF. The CDR3 bases that were read are TGTGCCAGCAAACTTCGGACAGGAACGAACACCGGGGAG. This chain uses TRBV12-3 or TRBV12-4 with TRBJ2-2; 7 nucleotides match TRBD1. The CDR3 is cut off 3 residues early in the read; its end comes from the germline J gene. The V gene end was trimmed by 7 bases and the J gene end by 0 bases; junction bases not matched to a gene: 8. This CDR3 spans 16 amino acids.

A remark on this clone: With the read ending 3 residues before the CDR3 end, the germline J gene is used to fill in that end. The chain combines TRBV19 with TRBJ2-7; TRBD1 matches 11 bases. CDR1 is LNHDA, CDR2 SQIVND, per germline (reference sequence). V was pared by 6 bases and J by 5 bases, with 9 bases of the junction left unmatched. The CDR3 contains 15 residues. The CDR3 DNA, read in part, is TGTGCCAGTAGGCGCCCCCGGGACAGGGGGGACGAG. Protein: CASRRPRDRGDE. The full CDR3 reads CASRRPRDRGDEQYF.

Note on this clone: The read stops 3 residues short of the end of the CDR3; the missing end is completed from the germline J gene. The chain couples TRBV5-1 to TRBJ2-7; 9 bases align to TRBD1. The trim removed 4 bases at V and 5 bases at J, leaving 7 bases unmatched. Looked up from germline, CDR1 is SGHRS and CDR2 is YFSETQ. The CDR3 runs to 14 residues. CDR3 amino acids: CASSGGTGLHEQYF. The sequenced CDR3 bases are TGCGCCAGCAGCGGGGGGACAGGGTTACACGAG.

This CDR3 reads CSASPQGADTQYF. CDR3 DNA (partial): TGCAGTGCTAGTCCTCAGGGGGCAGATACG. V is TRBV20-1 and J is TRBJ2-3; TRBD1 aligns across 7 bases. Read sequence stops 3 residues before the CDR3 end, and the germline J gene provides the missing end. Germline lookup yields CDR1 DFQATT and CDR2 SNEGSKA (reference sequence). This CDR3 spans 13 amino acids. Trimming took 3 bases from V and 4 from J; bases not matched to a gene: 4.

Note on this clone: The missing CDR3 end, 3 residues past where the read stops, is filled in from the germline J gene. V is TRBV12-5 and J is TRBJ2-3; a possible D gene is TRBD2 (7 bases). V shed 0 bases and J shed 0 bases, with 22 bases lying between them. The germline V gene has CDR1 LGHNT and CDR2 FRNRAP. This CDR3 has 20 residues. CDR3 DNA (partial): TGTGCTAGTGGTTTGGTATTCCGGTTGTCGGGGGGCGTAAGCACAGATACG. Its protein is CASGLVFRLSGGVSTDT. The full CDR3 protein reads CASGLVFRLSGGVSTDTQYF.

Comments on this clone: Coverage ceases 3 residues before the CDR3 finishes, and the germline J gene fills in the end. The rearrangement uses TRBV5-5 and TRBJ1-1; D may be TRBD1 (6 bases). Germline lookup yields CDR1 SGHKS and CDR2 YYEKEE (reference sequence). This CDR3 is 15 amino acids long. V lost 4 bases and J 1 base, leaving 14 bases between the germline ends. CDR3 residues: CASSRTGTRNTEAFF. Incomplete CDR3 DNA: TGTGCCAGCAGCCGTACCGGGACAAGGAACACTGAA.

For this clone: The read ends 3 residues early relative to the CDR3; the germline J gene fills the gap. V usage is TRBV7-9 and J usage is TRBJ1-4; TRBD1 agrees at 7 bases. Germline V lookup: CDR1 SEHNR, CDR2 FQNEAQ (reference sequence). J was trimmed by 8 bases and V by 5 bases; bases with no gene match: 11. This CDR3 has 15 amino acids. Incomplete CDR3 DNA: TGTGCCAGCAGCGACCCCAGGGGGGTCGAAGAAAAA. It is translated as CASSDPRGVEEK. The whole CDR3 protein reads CASSDPRGVEEKLFF.

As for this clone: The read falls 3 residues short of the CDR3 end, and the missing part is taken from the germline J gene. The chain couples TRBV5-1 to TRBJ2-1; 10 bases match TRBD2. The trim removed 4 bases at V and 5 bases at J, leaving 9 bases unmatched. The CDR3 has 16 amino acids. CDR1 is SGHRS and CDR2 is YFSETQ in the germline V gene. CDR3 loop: CASSPLSGGLNNEQFF. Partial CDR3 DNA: TGCGCCAGCAGCCCCCTTAGCGGGGGGTTGAACAATGAG.

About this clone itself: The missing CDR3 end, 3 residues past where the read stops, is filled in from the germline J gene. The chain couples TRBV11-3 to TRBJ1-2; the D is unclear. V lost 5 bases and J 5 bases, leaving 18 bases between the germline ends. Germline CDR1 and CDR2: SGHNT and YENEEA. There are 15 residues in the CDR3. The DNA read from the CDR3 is TGTGCCAGCAGCCCGGTGAAAGAGGCAGGTTATGGC. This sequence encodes CASSPVKEAGYG. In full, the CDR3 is CASSPVKEAGYGYTF.

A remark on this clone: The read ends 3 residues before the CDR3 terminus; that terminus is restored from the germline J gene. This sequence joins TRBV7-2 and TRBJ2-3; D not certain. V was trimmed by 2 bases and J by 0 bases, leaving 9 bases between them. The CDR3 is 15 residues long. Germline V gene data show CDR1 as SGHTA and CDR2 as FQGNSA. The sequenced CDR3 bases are TGTGCCAGCAGCTTATACAGCTCTAGCACAGATACG. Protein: CASSLYSSSTDT. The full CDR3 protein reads CASSLYSSSTDTQYF.

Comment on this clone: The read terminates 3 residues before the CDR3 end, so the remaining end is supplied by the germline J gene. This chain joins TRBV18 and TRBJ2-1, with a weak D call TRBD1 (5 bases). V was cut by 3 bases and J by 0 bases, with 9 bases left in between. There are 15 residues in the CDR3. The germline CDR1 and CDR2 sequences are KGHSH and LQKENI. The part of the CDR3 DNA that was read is TGTGCCAGCTCACCCGACAGCAGCTCCTACAATGAG. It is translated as CASSPDSSSYNE. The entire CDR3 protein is CASSPDSSSYNEQFF.

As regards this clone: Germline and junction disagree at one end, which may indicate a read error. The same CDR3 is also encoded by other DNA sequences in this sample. The sequenced part of the CDR3 DNA is TGTGCCAGCAGCAGACAGGATTCTGGAAACACG. Amino acids: CASSRQDSGNT. From start to end, the CDR3 is CASSRQDSGNTIYF. This chain uses TRBV11-1 with TRBJ1-3, with a tentative D call TRBD1 (6 bases). Read coverage stops 3 residues before the CDR3 terminus; the germline J gene supplies the remainder. The germline V gene encodes CDR1 SGHAT and CDR2 FQDESV (reference sequence). The CDR3 contains 14 residues.